The present T cell receptor beta chain was sequenced within a study of identical twins. A single record per CDR3 protein comes from TCRdb applying MiXCR to the 5' RACE reads. The sample lists some 790,000 distinct CDR3 sequences; roughly 20% were seen once. The CDR3 runs 14 residues. V dropped 0 bases and J dropped 5 bases, with 7 bases sitting between them. The germline V gene has CDR1 SGHNT and CDR2 YENEEA. These data are also associated with another study on T cells expressing NK-cell markers. This second report adds: Topping the CD3+CD56-NKG2C+ fraction as well were these clonotypes, in a few donors.

The rearrangement uses TRBV11-3 and TRBJ2-2; D remains ambiguous. This receptor was identified in a woman aged 18-35 years in good health. The sample consisted of PBMCs. The DNA of the CDR3 is TGTGCCAGCAGCTTAGAATTCAGGACCGGGGAGCTGTTTTTT. It is translated as CASSLEFRTGELFF.